The T cell receptor beta chain under discussion was sequenced for a study of control samples from healthy donors and cancer patients. This clone has more than one count but fewer than ten. Profiling relied on immunoSEQ multiplex PCR, and the TCRdb table lists in-frame clones only, not all of them. The sample yields 150,000 to 200,000 clones, around 89% seen once. Sequences were obtained from blood. This TCR came from a woman aged 45-59 years in good health.

CDR3 sequence: CASSFSNQPQHF. CDR3 in DNA: TGTGCCAGCAGTTTTAGCAATCAGCCCCAGCATTTT. The chain carries TRBV12-3 or TRBV12-4 and TRBJ1-5; D gene ambiguous. The CDR3 covers 12 residues. Trimming cost V 3 bases and J 0 bases, with 0 bases left between them.